Listed below are T cell receptor beta chains from one sample, sequenced in a study of metastatic and nonmetastatic thyroid tumors. TCRdb re-analyzed the PCR reads using MiXCR. The data contain roughly 83,000 clones, around 14% of them seen just once; the ten biggest clones take up roughly 3.6%. The sequenced sample consisted of blood. These receptor sequences come from a female donor with papillary thyroid cancer or a benign thyroid nodule (not recorded which). Some clones in this sample may be carry-over from other donors' samples. The CDR3 runs from the conserved cysteine through the conserved F or W. Fields, in order: clone size, J gene, V gene, D gene, CDR3 DNA, CDR3 protein. The D gene is left open where the match is weak. Size is omitted from some rows. Given values are once, few, many or a class for expanded clones.

clone_size: -
j_call: TRBJ2-1
v_call: TRBV4-2
d_call: -
cdr3_nt: TGTGCCAGCAGCCAAGTGGGCAATGAGCAGTTCTTC
cdr3_aa: CASSQVGNEQFF

clone_size: many
j_call: TRBJ1-5
v_call: TRBV15
d_call: -
cdr3_nt: TGTGCCACCAGCAGAGATGGTATTACAGAAAATCAGCCCCAGCATTTT
cdr3_aa: CATSRDGITENQPQHF

clone_size: many
j_call: TRBJ1-1
v_call: TRBV6-5
d_call: -
cdr3_nt: TGTGCCAGCAGTTACGGTACAGCGAACACTGAAGCTTTCTTT
cdr3_aa: CASSYGTANTEAFF

clone_size: many
j_call: TRBJ1-5
v_call: TRBV2
d_call: -
cdr3_nt: TGTGCCAGTAGTGAAGGGTTTGGCAATCAGCCCCAGCATTTT
cdr3_aa: CASSEGFGNQPQHF

clone_size: many
j_call: TRBJ1-1
v_call: TRBV19
d_call: -
cdr3_nt: TGTGCCAGTAAGCTGAACACTGAAGCTTTCTTT
cdr3_aa: CASKLNTEAFF

clone_size: many
j_call: TRBJ2-1
v_call: TRBV12-3/TRBV12-4
d_call: TRBD2
cdr3_nt: TGTGCCAGCAGGATAGCGGGGGGTCGCCATGAGCAGTTCTTC
cdr3_aa: CASRIAGGRHEQFF

clone_size: many
j_call: TRBJ1-2
v_call: TRBV29-1
d_call: TRBD1
cdr3_nt: TGCAGAGTGAGCAGGGGGTTTGATGGCTACACCTTC
cdr3_aa: CRVSRGFDGYTF

clone_size: -
j_call: TRBJ2-1
v_call: TRBV2
d_call: -
cdr3_nt: TGTGCCAGCAGTGAAGCGGACTACCTCTACAATGAGCAGTTCTTC
cdr3_aa: CASSEADYLYNEQFF

clone_size: many
j_call: TRBJ2-7
v_call: TRBV7-2
d_call: -
cdr3_nt: TGTGCCAGCAGCTTAGGGAGAAATCCATGGGCCTACGAGCAGTACTTC
cdr3_aa: CASSLGRNPWAYEQYF

clone_size: many
j_call: TRBJ2-7
v_call: TRBV6-5
d_call: -
cdr3_nt: TGTGCCAGCAGTTACTCGGACGAGCAGTACTTC
cdr3_aa: CASSYSDEQYF

clone_size: once
j_call: TRBJ2-7
v_call: TRBV30
d_call: TRBD2
cdr3_nt: TGTGCCTCCCGGGACTACCGTGCGGGGGAGCAGTACTTC
cdr3_aa: CASRDYRAGEQYF

clone_size: -
j_call: TRBJ1-5
v_call: TRBV2
d_call: TRBD1
cdr3_nt: TGTGCCAGCAGTCAGGGGGACTGTTCTAATAGCAATCAGCCCAAGCATTTT
cdr3_aa: CASSQGDCSNSNQPKHF

clone_size: many
j_call: TRBJ2-7
v_call: TRBV9
d_call: -
cdr3_nt: TGTGCCAGCAACGGGGGGCCCCATCAATACGAGCAGTACTTC
cdr3_aa: CASNGGPHQYEQYF

clone_size: medium-sized
j_call: TRBJ2-5
v_call: TRBV28
d_call: TRBD2
cdr3_nt: TGTGCCAGCAGTTCCACCCGGATAGCGGGGAATAAAGAGACCCAGTACTTC
cdr3_aa: CASSSTRIAGNKETQYF

clone_size: few
j_call: TRBJ2-1
v_call: TRBV18
d_call: TRBD2
cdr3_nt: TGTGCCAGCTCACCACTTCCCTGGAACGGGGGGTCAAACAATGAGCAGTTCTTC
cdr3_aa: CASSPLPWNGGSNNEQFF

clone_size: many
j_call: TRBJ2-3
v_call: TRBV6-1
d_call: TRBD2
cdr3_nt: TGTGCCAGCACCGGACTAGGCTACACAGATACGCAGTATTTT
cdr3_aa: CASTGLGYTDTQYF

clone_size: many
j_call: TRBJ2-3
v_call: TRBV12-3/TRBV12-4
d_call: -
cdr3_nt: TGTGCCAGCAGTCTGACAGCCTCGAGGGATACGCAGTATTTT
cdr3_aa: CASSLTASRDTQYF

clone_size: many
j_call: TRBJ2-2
v_call: TRBV20-1
d_call: TRBD2
cdr3_nt: TGCAGTGCTAGGGGACTAGTGGTCGGGGAGCTGTTTTTT
cdr3_aa: CSARGLVVGELFF

clone_size: many
j_call: TRBJ2-1
v_call: TRBV11-1
d_call: -
cdr3_nt: TGTGCCAGCAGCTTCTTTGGGGGTTTCAACAATGAGCAGTTCTTC
cdr3_aa: CASSFFGGFNNEQFF

clone_size: many
j_call: TRBJ1-1
v_call: TRBV2
d_call: -
cdr3_nt: TGTGCCAGCAGTGGGACGATGAACACTGAAGCTTTCTTT
cdr3_aa: CASSGTMNTEAFF

clone_size: few
j_call: TRBJ2-1
v_call: TRBV27
d_call: -
cdr3_nt: TGTGCCAGCAGTTCGAGCTCCTACAATGAGCAGTTCTTC
cdr3_aa: CASSSSSYNEQFF

clone_size: many
j_call: TRBJ2-7
v_call: TRBV27
d_call: -
cdr3_nt: TGTGCCAGCAGTTTCAGGGAGAGTAAGAACGAGCAGTACTTC
cdr3_aa: CASSFRESKNEQYF

clone_size: -
j_call: TRBJ2-2
v_call: TRBV19
d_call: -
cdr3_nt: TGTGCCAGTAGTATAGACAGGGAGTTGGCCGGGGAGCTGTTTTTT
cdr3_aa: CASSIDRELAGELFF

clone_size: many
j_call: TRBJ1-2
v_call: TRBV7-8
d_call: -
cdr3_nt: TGTGCCAGCAGCAACCAGGTATTGGCGTTCTATGGCTACACCTTC
cdr3_aa: CASSNQVLAFYGYTF

clone_size: many
j_call: TRBJ2-3
v_call: TRBV2
d_call: -
cdr3_nt: TGTGCCAGCAGGGCGCGGTCAGATACGCAGTATTTT
cdr3_aa: CASRARSDTQYF

clone_size: -
j_call: TRBJ1-6
v_call: TRBV7-2
d_call: -
cdr3_nt: TGTGCCAGCAGCTTACCAGGGACGAGAAATTCACCCCTCCACTTT
cdr3_aa: CASSLPGTRNSPLHF

clone_size: many
j_call: TRBJ1-2
v_call: TRBV15
d_call: -
cdr3_nt: TGTGCCACCAGCAGAGATAGAGGGGATTTTAACTATGGCTACACCTTC
cdr3_aa: CATSRDRGDFNYGYTF

clone_size: many
j_call: TRBJ1-2
v_call: TRBV6-1
d_call: TRBD1
cdr3_nt: TGTGCCAGCAGTACAGCAGGGGGCCGTGGCTACACCTTC
cdr3_aa: CASSTAGGRGYTF

clone_size: many
j_call: TRBJ2-7
v_call: TRBV20-1
d_call: -
cdr3_nt: TGCAGTGCTAGAGCTCCGGGACAATCCTCCTACGAGCAGTACTTC
cdr3_aa: CSARAPGQSSYEQYF

clone_size: many
j_call: TRBJ2-2
v_call: TRBV5-1
d_call: -
cdr3_nt: TGCGCCAGCAGCACAACGAACACCGGGGAGCTGTTTTTT
cdr3_aa: CASSTTNTGELFF

clone_size: many
j_call: TRBJ2-2
v_call: TRBV9
d_call: -
cdr3_nt: TGTGCCAGCAGCGCCATAGGGGCCGCGAACACCGGGGAGCTGTTTTTT
cdr3_aa: CASSAIGAANTGELFF

clone_size: many
j_call: TRBJ2-5
v_call: TRBV11-1
d_call: -
cdr3_nt: TGTGCCAGCAGGAGGGGGGAGACCCAGTACTTC
cdr3_aa: CASRRGETQYF